Presented here are 30 T cell receptor beta chains from one specimen sequenced in a study of CXCR3-negative and CXCR3-positive naive CD8 T cells. UMI-tagged TRB cDNA libraries were built via 5' RACE. TCRdb reprocessed the 5' RACE reads; each CDR3 protein has one entry and no DNA is given. There are roughly 26,000 distinct CDR3 sequences in the sample, with approximately 3% held by the top ten. Source material: naive CXCR3- CD8+ T cells from blood. Noted subset: CD45RO-CCR7+CD27+CD95- naive CD8+ T cells lacking CXCR3 (TNR3-). These receptors were collected from a human donor in good health. Some clones in this sample may be carry-over from other donors' samples.

The gene calls are TRBV29-1 and TRBJ2-2. The CDR3 loop spans 12 amino acids. Per germline, CDR1 SQVTM and CDR2 ANQGSEA. CDR3 loop: CSVGLWGGELFF.

The chain carries TRBV10-3 and TRBJ2-7; TCRdb names TRBD1, which stays unverified in the absence of DNA. Per germline, CDR1 ENHRY and CDR2 SYGVKD. The CDR3 loop spans 12 amino acids. This CDR3 reads CAIRDAINEQYF.

The chain joins TRBV20-1 to TRBJ2-3; the D gene TCRdb calls, TRBD2, cannot be checked with no DNA. The germline V gene has CDR1 DFQATT and CDR2 SNEGSKA (reference sequence). The CDR3 totals 15 residues. The CDR3 sequence: CSAEDGLAGTDTQYF.

The chain has TRBV19 and TRBJ1-5. This CDR3 comprises 13 residues. Germline V gene lookup returns CDR1 LNHDA and CDR2 SQIVND (reference sequence). The chain's CDR3 is CASSIKGNQPQHF.

The chain has TRBV29-1 and TRBJ2-7; no DNA is available, so the TRBD1 call from TCRdb remains unchecked. The CDR3 length is 15 residues. The germline gives CDR1 SQVTM, CDR2 ANQGSEA. This chain's CDR3 is CSVEAPGQDLYEQYF.

The rearrangement links TRBV7-9 to TRBJ2-5. Germline V gives CDR1 SEHNR, CDR2 FQNEAQ (reference sequence). The length of the CDR3 is 13 residues. CDR3 residues: CASSYDTEETQYF.

This chain joins TRBV5-1 and TRBJ1-2; TCRdb's D call of TRBD1 is untestable without DNA. Germline CDR1 and CDR2: SGHRS and YFSETQ. The CDR3 runs to 14 residues. The CDR3: CASSLATGDYGYTF.

The V and J genes are TRBV27 and TRBJ2-1; as DNA is missing, the TRBD1 call by TCRdb cannot be tested. There are 14 residues in the CDR3. Germline-derived CDR1 and CDR2 are MNHEY and SMNVEV (reference sequence). The CDR3: CASSLGSGLNEQFF.

J is TRBJ1-1 and V is TRBV20-1; TCRdb calls TRBD1, which cannot be checked without DNA. The CDR3 extends over 13 amino acids. Germline CDR1 DFQATT, CDR2 SNEGSKA (reference sequence). CDR3 sequence: CSASRDRETEAFF.

The chain carries TRBV28 and TRBJ2-7; as DNA is missing, the TRBD1 call by TCRdb cannot be tested. The CDR3 is made up of 15 amino acids. Germline assignment: CDR1 MDHEN and CDR2 SYDVKM. The CDR3 sequence is CASSLRDTLSYEQYF.

The chain uses TRBV28 and TRBJ2-7; TCRdb's D call of TRBD1 is untestable without DNA. Germline V CDR1 and CDR2: MDHEN, SYDVKM. The CDR3 is made up of 15 amino acids. CDR3 loop: CASSSETGLGYEQYF. The whole variable domain, filled in from reference TRBV28 and TRBJ2-7, reads DVKVTQSSRYLVKRTGEKVFLECVQDMDHENMFWYRQDPGLGLRLIYFSYDVKMKEKGDIPEGYSVSREKKERFSLILESASTNQTSMYLCASSSETGLGYEQYFGPGTRLTVT.

The chain uses TRBV29-1 and TRBJ1-3. The CDR3 has 16 residues. Germline CDR1 and CDR2: SQVTM and ANQGSEA. The CDR3 loop is CSVEDPLAGSGNTIYF. Looking up the rest from reference TRBV29-1 and TRBJ1-3 gives the full variable domain: SAVISQKPSRDICQRGTSLTIQCQVDSQVTMMFWYRQQPGQSLTLIATANQGSEATYESGFVIDKFPISRPNLTFSTLTVSNMSPEDSSIYLCSVEDPLAGSGNTIYFGEGSWLTVV.

V and J are TRBV7-9 and TRBJ2-7; TCRdb names TRBD1, which stays unverified in the absence of DNA. The CDR3 is 14 amino acids. Germline V gives CDR1 SEHNR, CDR2 FQNEAQ (reference sequence). This CDR3 reads CASSRQGLLYEQYF.

This chain connects TRBV6-2 or TRBV6-3 to TRBJ2-7; as DNA is missing, the TRBD2 call by TCRdb cannot be tested. The germline V gene encodes CDR1 MNHEY and CDR2 SVGEGT. The CDR3 is 20 residues long. CDR3 residues: CASSSVVAGGTNDYSYEQYF.

The J gene is TRBJ2-1, the V gene TRBV6-4; TCRdb's D gene call, TRBD2, goes unchecked for lack of DNA. The CDR3 runs 13 residues. The V gene's germline CDR1 is MRHNA and CDR2 SNTAGT. CDR3 loop: CASSDSVEGEQFF.

This sequence joins TRBV7-6 and TRBJ2-1; as DNA is missing, the TRBD1 call by TCRdb cannot be tested. Germline V lookup: CDR1 SGHVS, CDR2 FNYEAQ. This CDR3 has 16 amino acids. The CDR3 here is CASSPDPGTTDNEQFF.

This sequence joins TRBV7-3 and TRBJ1-1. This CDR3 comprises 14 residues. The germline V gene has CDR1 SGHTA and CDR2 FQGTGA. This CDR3 reads CASRISREATEAFF.

The CDR3 sequence: CASSTPGTGGEQFF. This chain uses TRBV7-3 with TRBJ2-1; TCRdb calls TRBD1, which cannot be checked without DNA. The CDR3 covers 14 residues. Germline CDR1 reads SGHTA; CDR2 reads FQGTGA. The whole variable domain, filled in from reference TRBV7-3 and TRBJ2-1, reads GAGVSQTPSNKVTEKGKYVELRCDPISGHTALYWYRQSLGQGPEFLIYFQGTGAADDSGLPNDRFFAVRPEGSVSTLKIQRTERGDSAVYLCASSTPGTGGEQFFGPGTRLTVL.

The genes are TRBV7-9 and TRBJ2-5. Germline V CDR1 and CDR2: SEHNR, FQNEAQ (reference sequence). The CDR3 loop spans 14 amino acids. CDR3 sequence: CASSPPLGQETQYF.

The chain combines TRBV25-1 with TRBJ2-7. The CDR3 totals 14 residues. Germline V gives CDR1 MGHDK, CDR2 SYGVNS. The CDR3 sequence: CASSELRESYEQYF.

The V call is TRBV29-1, the J call TRBJ1-2; without DNA, the TCRdb call of TRBD1 cannot be checked. CDR1 is SQVTM, CDR2 ANQGSEA, per germline. This CDR3 is built from 11 residues. CDR3 sequence: CSALGGYGYTF.

The gene calls are TRBV28 and TRBJ2-6; there is no DNA to check the TCRdb D call of TRBD1. This CDR3 spans 19 amino acids. The V gene's germline CDR1 is MDHEN and CDR2 SYDVKM. The CDR3 sequence: CASRPTLGQGFAGANVLTF. Full variable domain (missing parts from reference TRBV28 and TRBJ2-6): DVKVTQSSRYLVKRTGEKVFLECVQDMDHENMFWYRQDPGLGLRLIYFSYDVKMKEKGDIPEGYSVSREKKERFSLILESASTNQTSMYLCASRPTLGQGFAGANVLTFGAGSRLTVL.

The chain couples TRBV15 to TRBJ1-5; TCRdb indicates TRBD1, and absent DNA this call remains unverified. The germline V gene encodes CDR1 LNHNV and CDR2 YYDKDF (reference sequence). The CDR3 length is 15 residues. The CDR3 here is CATSRERQNNQPQHF.

This clonotype is labeled medium-sized based on frequency. This chain uses TRBV2 with TRBJ1-1. In germline, CDR1 is SNHLY, CDR2 FYNNEI. This CDR3 is 13 amino acids long. The CDR3 loop is CASSEKGNTEAFF. The full variable domain, its missing parts supplied by reference TRBV2 and TRBJ1-1, is EPEVTQTPSHQVTQMGQEVILRCVPISNHLYFYWYRQILGQKVEFLVSFYNNEISEKSEIFDDQFSVERPDGSNFTLKIRSTKLEDSAMYFCASSEKGNTEAFFGQGTRLTVV.

J is TRBJ2-7 and V is TRBV27; TCRdb calls TRBD1, which cannot be checked without DNA. CDR1 and CDR2 (germline): MNHEY, SMNVEV (reference sequence). The length of the CDR3 is 14 residues. The CDR3 spells CASSFRDTSYEQYF.

The chain uses TRBV4-2 and TRBJ2-7; the TRBD1 assignment by TCRdb is unverifiable without DNA. The CDR3 has 15 amino acids. Looked up from germline, CDR1 is LGHNA and CDR2 is YNFKEQ. The CDR3 here is CASSPRTDTTYEQYF.

The chain recombines TRBV29-1 with TRBJ1-1; TCRdb's D call of TRBD1 is untestable without DNA. In germline, CDR1 is SQVTM, CDR2 ANQGSEA. This CDR3 spans 15 amino acids. The CDR3 region is CSVEERSRQPMWAFF.

The genes are TRBV4-1 and TRBJ2-1. This CDR3 comprises 13 residues. Germline-derived CDR1 and CDR2 are MGHRA and YSYEKL. This chain's CDR3 is CASSQDRNNEQFF.

The chain couples TRBV7-9 to TRBJ2-7. Germline CDR1 reads SEHNR; CDR2 reads FQNEAQ (reference sequence). CDR3 size: 12 residues. The CDR3 spells CASSSHRDEQYF.

This chain uses TRBV9 with TRBJ1-1. Germline assignment: CDR1 SGDLS and CDR2 YYNGEE. There are 14 residues in the CDR3. Here the CDR3 reads CASRPSLMNTEAFF.